This TCR beta chain was observed in a study of T cells in narcolepsy. Libraries were prepared by immunoSEQ multiplex PCR; TCRdb keeps only in-frame clonotypes and omits some of them. The table has just under 35,000 clones, about 85% seen once; the top ten hold roughly 1%. The CDR3 has 13 amino acids. V was pared by 5 bases and J by 2 bases, with 9 bases between. Germline CDR1 is LNHDA and CDR2 is SQIVND (reference sequence). Sample: memory (CD45RA-) CD4+ T cells from blood. The TCR comes from a human donor in good health. The chain joins TRBV19 to TRBJ1-1; D gene ambiguous. The CDR3 sequence: CASSPRHNTEAFF. DNA of the CDR3: TGTGCCAGTAGTCCCAGGCATAACACTGAAGCTTTCTTT.